This TCR beta chain was profiled in a study of cytomegalovirus exposure and HLA in healthy donors. Primers included in the PCR were 60 Vbeta and 13 Jbeta primers. Clones were sequenced by immunoSEQ multiplex PCR, and TCRdb holds only the in-frame ones, with some missing. The table lists 120,000 to 150,000 clones, 70% to 85% of them singletons. Study results and limitations: A missense variant in DCLRE1C was later tied to TCR beta V- and J-gene trimming. The presence/absence work took it that sequencing depth was about the same across donors. HLA alleles were associated with 18,000 or so TCR beta sequences in a later analysis at 0.05 false discovery rate.

The germline V gene encodes CDR1 SGHRS and CDR2 YFSETQ. The CDR3 is made up of 14 amino acids. V lost 4 bases to trimming and J lost 9 bases, with 14 bases between them. As for this clone: Its antigen is still unknown.

The clonotype comes from a male donor in good health and CMV-seronegative. The source material was PBMCs. J is TRBJ1-6 and V is TRBV5-1; maybe TRBD1 (6 bases). The CDR3 is CASSQQGAGSPLHF. The DNA for the CDR3 is TGCGCCAGCAGCCAACAGGGTGCCGGTTCACCCCTCCACTTT.